The clone carrying this T cell receptor beta chain was seen a handful of times. Its antigen is undetermined. Using unique molecular identifiers, the investigators prepared the TCRbeta library. TCRdb fed the PCR reads into MiXCR, producing one record per CDR3 protein. There are 750,000 to 950,000 distinct CDR3 sequences in the sample; 15% to 20% occur only once, and under 6% lies in the top ten. Trimming shortened V by 2 bases and J by 6 bases, and 22 bases separated the two germline ends. CDR1 is MNHEY and CDR2 is SVGAGI in the germline V gene. The CDR3 totals 17 residues. The source of the sample is a study of T-cell reconstitution after alpha-beta-depleted transplantation in children. Study outcomes and limitations: Certain patients had high TCRbeta diversity at day 60, and it came from recipient T cells and thymic progenitors that survived. Newly generated T cells supplied most T-cell counts and diversity one year post-transplant. By about two months after transplant, alpha-beta T cells reportedly arose from several hundred graft clones that had expanded.

The specimen was PBMCs, mostly from graft donor cells, collected 360 days after TCRalphabeta/CD19-depleted stem cell transplant. The chain couples TRBV6-5 to TRBJ1-2; maybe TRBD1 (5 bases). This TCR derives from a male patient aged 10-17 years who had a stem cell transplant for acute lymphoblastic leukemia, so the T cells may come from the graft donor. CDR3 region: CASSYGVDWGRVHGYTF. In nucleotides, the CDR3 is TGTGCCAGCAGTTACGGGGTGGACTGGGGCAGGGTCCATGGCTACACCTTC.